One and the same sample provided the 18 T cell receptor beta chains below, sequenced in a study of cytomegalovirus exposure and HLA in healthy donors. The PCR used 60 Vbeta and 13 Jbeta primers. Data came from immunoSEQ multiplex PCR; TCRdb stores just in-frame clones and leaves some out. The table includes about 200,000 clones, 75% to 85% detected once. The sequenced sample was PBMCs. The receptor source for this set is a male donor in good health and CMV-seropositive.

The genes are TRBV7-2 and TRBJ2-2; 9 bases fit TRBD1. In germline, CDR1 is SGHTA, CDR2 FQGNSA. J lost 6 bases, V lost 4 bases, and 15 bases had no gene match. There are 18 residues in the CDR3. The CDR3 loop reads CASSSRGPGTGRPGELFF. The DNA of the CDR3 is TGTGCCAGCAGCTCGAGGGGCCCCGGGACAGGGAGACCCGGGGAGCTGTTTTTT.

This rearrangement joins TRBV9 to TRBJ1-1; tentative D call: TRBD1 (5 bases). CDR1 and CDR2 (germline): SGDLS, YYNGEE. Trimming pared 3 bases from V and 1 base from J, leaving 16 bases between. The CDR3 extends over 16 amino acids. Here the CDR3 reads CASSEGVGRKNTEAFF. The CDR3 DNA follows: TGTGCCAGCAGCGAAGGGGTTGGCAGGAAGAACACTGAAGCTTTCTTT.

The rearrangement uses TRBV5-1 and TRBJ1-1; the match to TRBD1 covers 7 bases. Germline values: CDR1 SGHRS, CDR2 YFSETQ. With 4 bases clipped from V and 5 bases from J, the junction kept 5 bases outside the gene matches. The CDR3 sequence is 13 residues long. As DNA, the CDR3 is TGCGCCAGCAGCCTGGGACAGTTAACTGAAGCTTTCTTT. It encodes CASSLGQLTEAFF.

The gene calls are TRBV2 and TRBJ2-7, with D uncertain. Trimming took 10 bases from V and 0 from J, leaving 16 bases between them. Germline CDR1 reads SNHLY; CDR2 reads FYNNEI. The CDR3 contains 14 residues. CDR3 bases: TGTGCCACCCGACTCGATTCCCACTCCTACGAGCAGTACTTC. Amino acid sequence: CATRLDSHSYEQYF. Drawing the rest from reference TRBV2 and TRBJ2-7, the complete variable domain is EPEVTQTPSHQVTQMGQEVILRCVPISNHLYFYWYRQILGQKVEFLVSFYNNEISEKSEIFDDQFSVERPDGSNFTLKIRSTKLEDSAMYFCATRLDSHSYEQYFGPGTRLTVT.

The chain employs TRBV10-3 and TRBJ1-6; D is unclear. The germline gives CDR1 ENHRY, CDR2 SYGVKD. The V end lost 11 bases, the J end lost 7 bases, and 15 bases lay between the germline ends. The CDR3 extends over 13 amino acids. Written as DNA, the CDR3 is TGTGCCTCTCTAGCTGTGTTAAATTCACCCCTCCACTTT. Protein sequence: CASLAVLNSPLHF.

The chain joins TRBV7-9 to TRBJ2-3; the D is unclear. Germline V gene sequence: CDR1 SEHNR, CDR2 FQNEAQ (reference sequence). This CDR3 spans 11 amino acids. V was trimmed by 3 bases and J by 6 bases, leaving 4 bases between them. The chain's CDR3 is CASSFPDTQYF. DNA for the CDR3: TGTGCCAGCAGCTTCCCGGATACGCAGTATTTT.

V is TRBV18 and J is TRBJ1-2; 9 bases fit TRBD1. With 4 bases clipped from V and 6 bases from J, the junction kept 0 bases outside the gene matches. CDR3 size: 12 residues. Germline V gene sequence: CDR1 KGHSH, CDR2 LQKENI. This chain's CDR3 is CASSRDRDGYTF. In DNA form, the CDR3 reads TGTGCCAGCTCACGGGACAGGGATGGCTACACCTTC.

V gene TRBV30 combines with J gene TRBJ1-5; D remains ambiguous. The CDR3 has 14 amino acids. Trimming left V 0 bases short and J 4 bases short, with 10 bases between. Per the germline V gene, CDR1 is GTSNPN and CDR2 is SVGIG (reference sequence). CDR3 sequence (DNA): TGTGCCTGGAGTGTACGCGGGCCTAATCAGCCCCAGCATTTT. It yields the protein CAWSVRGPNQPQHF.

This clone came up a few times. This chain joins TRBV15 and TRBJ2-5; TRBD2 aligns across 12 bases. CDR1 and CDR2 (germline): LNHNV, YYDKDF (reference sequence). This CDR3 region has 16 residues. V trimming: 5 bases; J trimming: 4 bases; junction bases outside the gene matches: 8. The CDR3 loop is CATSGLTSGRLETQYF. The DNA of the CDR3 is TGTGCCACCAGCGGGTTGACTAGCGGGAGATTAGAGACCCAGTACTTC.

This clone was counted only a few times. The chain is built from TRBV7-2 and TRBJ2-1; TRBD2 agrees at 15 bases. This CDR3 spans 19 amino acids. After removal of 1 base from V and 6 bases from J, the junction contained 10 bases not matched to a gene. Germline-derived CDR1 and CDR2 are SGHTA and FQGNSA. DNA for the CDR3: TGTGCCAGCAGCTTAGTGGGGACTAGCGGGAGGTCGGTGGTCAATGAGCAGTTCTTC. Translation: CASSLVGTSGRSVVNEQFF.

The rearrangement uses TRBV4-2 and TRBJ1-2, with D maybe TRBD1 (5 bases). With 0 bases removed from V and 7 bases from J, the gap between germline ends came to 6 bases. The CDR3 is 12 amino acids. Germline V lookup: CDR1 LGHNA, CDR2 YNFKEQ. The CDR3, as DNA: TGTGCCAGCAGCCAAGACAGGGCTGGCTACACCTTC. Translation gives CASSQDRAGYTF.

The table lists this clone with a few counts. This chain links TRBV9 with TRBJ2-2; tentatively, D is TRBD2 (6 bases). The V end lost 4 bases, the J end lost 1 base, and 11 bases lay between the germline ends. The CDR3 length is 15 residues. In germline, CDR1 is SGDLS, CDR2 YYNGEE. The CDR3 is CASSNLGGNTGELFF. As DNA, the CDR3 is TGTGCCAGCAGCAACCTGGGGGGGAACACCGGGGAGCTGTTTTTT. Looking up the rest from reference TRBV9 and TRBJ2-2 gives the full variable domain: DSGVTQTPKHLITATGQRVTLRCSPRSGDLSVYWYQQSLDQGLQFLIQYYNGEERAKGNILERFSAQQFPDLHSELNLSSLELGDSALYFCASSNLGGNTGELFFGEGSRLTVL.

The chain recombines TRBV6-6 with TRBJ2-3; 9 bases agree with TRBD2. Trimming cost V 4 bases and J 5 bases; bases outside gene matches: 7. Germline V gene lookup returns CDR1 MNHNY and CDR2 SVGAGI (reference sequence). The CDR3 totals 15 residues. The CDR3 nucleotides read TGTGCCAGCAGTTGGGGGCGGGGGGGAGGAGATACGCAGTATTTT. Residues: CASSWGRGGGDTQYF.

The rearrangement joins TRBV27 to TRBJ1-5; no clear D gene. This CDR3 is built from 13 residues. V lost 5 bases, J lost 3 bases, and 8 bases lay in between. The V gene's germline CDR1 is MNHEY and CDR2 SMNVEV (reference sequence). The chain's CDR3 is CASSTWANQPQHF. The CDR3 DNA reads TGTGCCAGCAGTACCTGGGCCAATCAGCCCCAGCATTTT.

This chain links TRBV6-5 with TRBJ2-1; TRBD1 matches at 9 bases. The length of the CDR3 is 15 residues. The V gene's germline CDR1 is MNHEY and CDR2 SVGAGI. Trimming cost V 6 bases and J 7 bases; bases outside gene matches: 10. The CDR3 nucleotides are TGTGCCAGCAGCCCTGGGACAGGGAGGGAAAATGAGCAGTTCTTC. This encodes CASSPGTGRENEQFF.

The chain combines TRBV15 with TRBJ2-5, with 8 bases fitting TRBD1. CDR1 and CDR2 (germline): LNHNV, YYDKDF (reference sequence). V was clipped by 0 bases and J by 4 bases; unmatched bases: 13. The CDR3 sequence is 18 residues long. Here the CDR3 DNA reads TGTGCCACCAGCAGAGATCGGGGCCAGGGGGCCTCTCGAGAGACCCAGTACTTC. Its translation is CATSRDRGQGASRETQYF. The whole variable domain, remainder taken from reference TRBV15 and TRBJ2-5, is DAMVIQNPRYQVTQFGKPVTLSCSQTLNHNVMYWYQQKSSQAPKLLFHYYDKDFNNEADTPDNFQSRRPNTSFCFLDIRSPGLGDTAMYLCATSRDRGQGASRETQYFGPGTRLLVL.

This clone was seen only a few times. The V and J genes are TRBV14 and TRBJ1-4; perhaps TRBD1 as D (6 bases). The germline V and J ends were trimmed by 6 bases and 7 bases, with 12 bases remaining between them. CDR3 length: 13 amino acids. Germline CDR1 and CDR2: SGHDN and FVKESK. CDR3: CASRNLQGEKLFF. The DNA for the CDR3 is TGTGCCAGCAGGAACCTACAGGGTGAAAAACTGTTTTTT.

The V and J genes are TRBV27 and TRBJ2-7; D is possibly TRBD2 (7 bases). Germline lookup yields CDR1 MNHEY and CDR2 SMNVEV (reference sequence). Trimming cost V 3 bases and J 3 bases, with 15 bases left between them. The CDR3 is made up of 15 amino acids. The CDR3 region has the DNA TGTGCCAGCAGTTTCGGTAGAGGGGGGGACTACGAGCAGTACTTC. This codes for CASSFGRGGDYEQYF.